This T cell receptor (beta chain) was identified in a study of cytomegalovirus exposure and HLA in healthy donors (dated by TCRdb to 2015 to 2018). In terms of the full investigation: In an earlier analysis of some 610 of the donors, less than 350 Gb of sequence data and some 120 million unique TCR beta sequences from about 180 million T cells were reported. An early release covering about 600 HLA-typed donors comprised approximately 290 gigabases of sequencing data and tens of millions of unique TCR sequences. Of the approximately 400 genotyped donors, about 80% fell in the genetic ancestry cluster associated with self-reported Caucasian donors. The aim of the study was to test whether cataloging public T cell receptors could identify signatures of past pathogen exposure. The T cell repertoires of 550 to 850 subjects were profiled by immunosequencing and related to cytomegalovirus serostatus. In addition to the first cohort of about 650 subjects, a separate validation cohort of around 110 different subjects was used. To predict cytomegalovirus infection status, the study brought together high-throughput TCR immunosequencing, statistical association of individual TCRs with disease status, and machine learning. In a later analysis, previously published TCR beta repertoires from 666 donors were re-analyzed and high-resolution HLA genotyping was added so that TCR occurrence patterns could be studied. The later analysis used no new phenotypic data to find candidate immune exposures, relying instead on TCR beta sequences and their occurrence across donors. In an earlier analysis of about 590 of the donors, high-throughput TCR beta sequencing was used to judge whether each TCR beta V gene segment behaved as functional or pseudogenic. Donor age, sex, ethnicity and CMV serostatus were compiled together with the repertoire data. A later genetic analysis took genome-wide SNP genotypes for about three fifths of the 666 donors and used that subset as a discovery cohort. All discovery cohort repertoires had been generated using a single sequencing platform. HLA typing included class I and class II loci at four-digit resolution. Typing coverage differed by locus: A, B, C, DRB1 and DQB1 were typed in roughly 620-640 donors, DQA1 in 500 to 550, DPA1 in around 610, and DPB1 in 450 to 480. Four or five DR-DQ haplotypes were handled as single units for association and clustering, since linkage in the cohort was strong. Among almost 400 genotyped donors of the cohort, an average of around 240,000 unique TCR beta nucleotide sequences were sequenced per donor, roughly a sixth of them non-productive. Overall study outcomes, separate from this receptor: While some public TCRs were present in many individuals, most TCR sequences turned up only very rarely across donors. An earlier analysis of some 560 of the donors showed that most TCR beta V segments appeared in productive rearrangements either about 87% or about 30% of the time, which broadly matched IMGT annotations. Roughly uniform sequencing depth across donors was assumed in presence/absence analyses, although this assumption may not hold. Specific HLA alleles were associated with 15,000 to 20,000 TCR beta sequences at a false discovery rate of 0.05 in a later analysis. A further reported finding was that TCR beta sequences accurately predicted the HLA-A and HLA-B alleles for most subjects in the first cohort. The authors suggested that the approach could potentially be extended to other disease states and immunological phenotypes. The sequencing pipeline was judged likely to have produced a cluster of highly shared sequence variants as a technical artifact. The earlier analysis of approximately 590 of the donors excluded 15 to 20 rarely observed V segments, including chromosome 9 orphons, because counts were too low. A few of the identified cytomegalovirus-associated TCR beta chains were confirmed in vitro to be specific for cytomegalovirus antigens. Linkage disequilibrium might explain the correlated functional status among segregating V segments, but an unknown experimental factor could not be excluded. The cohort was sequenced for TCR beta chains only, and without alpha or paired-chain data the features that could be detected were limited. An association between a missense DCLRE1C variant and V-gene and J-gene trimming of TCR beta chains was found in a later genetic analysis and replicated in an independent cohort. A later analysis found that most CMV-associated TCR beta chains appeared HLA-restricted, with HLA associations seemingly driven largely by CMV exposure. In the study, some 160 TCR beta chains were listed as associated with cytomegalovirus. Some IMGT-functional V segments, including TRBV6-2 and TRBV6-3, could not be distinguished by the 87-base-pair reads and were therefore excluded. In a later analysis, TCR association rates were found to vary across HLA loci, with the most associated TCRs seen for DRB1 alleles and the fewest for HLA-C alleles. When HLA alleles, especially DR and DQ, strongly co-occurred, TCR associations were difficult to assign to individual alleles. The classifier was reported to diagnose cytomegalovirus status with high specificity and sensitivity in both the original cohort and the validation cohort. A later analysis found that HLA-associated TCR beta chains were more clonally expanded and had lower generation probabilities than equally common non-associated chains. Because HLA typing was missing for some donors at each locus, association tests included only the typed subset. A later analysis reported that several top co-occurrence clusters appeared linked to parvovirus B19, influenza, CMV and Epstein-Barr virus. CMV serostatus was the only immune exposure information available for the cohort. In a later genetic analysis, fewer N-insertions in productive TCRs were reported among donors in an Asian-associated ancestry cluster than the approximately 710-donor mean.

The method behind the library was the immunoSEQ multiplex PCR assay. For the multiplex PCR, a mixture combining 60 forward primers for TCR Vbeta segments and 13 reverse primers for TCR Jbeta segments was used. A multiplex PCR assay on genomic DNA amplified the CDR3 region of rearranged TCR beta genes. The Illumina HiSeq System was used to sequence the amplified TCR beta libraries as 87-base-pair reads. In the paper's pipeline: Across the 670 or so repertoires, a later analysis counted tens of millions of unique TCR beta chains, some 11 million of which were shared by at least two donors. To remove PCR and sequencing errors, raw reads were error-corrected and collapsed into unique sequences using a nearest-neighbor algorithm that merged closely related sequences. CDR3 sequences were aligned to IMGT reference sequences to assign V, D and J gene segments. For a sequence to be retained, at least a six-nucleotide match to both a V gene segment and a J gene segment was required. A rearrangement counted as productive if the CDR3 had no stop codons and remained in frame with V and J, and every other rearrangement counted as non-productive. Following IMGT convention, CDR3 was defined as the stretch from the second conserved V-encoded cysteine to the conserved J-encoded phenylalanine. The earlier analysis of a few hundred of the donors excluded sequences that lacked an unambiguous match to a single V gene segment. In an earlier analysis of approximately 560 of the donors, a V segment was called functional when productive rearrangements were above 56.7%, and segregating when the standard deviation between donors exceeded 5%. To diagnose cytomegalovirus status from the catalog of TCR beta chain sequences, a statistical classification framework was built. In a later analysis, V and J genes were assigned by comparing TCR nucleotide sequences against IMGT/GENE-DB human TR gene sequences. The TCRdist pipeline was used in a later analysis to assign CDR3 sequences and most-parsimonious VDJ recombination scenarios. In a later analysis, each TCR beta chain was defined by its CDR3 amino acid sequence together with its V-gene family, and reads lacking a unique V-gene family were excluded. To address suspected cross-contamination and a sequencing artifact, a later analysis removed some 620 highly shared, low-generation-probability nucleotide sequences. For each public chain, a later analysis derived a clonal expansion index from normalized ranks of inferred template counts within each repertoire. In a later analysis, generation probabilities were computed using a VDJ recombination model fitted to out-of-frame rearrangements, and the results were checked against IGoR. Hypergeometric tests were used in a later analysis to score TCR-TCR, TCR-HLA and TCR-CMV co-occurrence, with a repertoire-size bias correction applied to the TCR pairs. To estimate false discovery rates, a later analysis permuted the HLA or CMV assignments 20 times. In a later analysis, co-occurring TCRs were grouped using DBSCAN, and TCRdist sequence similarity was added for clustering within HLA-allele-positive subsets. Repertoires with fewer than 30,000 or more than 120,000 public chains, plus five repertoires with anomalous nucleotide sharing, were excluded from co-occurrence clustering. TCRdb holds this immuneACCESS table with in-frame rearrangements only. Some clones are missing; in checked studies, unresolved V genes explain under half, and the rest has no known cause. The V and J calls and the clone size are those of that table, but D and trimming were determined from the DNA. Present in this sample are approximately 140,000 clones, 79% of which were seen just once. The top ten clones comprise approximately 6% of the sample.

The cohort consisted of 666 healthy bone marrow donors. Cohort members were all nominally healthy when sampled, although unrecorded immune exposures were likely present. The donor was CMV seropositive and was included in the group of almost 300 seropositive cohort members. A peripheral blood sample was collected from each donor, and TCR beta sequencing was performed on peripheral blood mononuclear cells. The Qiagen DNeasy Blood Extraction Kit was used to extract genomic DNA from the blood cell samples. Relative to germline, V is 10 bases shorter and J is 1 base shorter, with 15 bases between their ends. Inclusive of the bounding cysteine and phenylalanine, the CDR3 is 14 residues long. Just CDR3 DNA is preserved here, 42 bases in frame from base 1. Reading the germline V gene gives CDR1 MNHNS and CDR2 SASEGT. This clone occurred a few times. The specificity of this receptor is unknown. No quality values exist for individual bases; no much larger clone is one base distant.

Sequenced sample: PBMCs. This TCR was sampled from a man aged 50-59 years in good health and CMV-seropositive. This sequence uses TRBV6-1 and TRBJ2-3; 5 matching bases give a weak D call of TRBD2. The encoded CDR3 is CAIMRRPRTDTQYF. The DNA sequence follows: TGTGCCATTATGAGGAGGCCTCGCACAGATACGCAGTATTTT.